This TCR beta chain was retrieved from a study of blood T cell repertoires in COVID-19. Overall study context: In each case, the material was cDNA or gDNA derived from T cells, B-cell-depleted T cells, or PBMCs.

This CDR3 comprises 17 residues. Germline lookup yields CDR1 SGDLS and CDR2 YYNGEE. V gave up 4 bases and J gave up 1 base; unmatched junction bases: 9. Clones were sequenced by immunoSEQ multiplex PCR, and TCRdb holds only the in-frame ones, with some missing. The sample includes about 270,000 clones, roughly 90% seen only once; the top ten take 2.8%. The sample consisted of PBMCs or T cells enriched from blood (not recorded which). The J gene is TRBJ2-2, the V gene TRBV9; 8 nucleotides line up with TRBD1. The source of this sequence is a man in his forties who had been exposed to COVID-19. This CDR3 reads CASSPGQDLMNTGELFF. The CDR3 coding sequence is TGTGCCAGCAGCCCGGGACAGGACCTCATGAACACCGGGGAGCTGTTTTTT.